A selection of T cell receptor beta chains follows, all from one sample in a study of T cell responses to AZD1222 COVID-19 vaccine. Measured with immunoSEQ multiplex PCR; TCRdb has only the in-frame clones, and not every one. This table holds 95,000 to 100,000 clones, around 84% found once. This specimen was peripheral blood, taken on day 0 of AZD1222 vaccination. All receptors derive from an adult in good health. The CDR3 runs from the conserved cysteine through the conserved F or W. The D gene is left open where the match is weak. Expanded clones get a size class; other rows say once, few or many, or leave the size out.

j_call,clone_size,cdr3_length,d_call,v_call,cdr3_nt,cdr3_aa
TRBJ2-7,.,16,.,TRBV16,TGTGCCAGCAGCCAACCCGTAGGGCGGGGCTCCTACGAGCAGTACTTC,CASSQPVGRGSYEQYF
TRBJ2-6,.,18,.,TRBV4-3,TGCGCCAGCAGCCAAGAAAGCGGCCGTAGCTCTGGGGCCAACGTCCTGACTTTC,CASSQESGRSSGANVLTF
TRBJ2-1,.,13,.,TRBV9,TGTGCCAGCAGCGTAGGCACCAGCAATGTGCAGTTCTTC,CASSVGTSNVQFF
TRBJ2-7,.,15,.,TRBV9,TGTGCCAGCAGCGTAGCCCCCCAATCCTCCTACGAGCAGTACTTC,CASSVAPQSSYEQYF
TRBJ1-2,.,15,.,TRBV4-1,TGCGCCAGCAGCCGAATAGTGGAGGGAGGGTATGGCTACACCTTC,CASSRIVEGGYGYTF
TRBJ2-1,.,16,TRBD2,TRBV19,TGTGCCAGTAGTATGGGTAGCGGGAACTCCTACAATGAGCAGTTCTTC,CASSMGSGNSYNEQFF
TRBJ2-1,.,15,TRBD2,TRBV7-3,TGTGCCAGCAGCTTACTAGCGGATCCCTACAATGAGCAGTTCTTC,CASSLLADPYNEQFF
TRBJ1-2,medium-sized,12,TRBD1,TRBV4-2,TGTGCCAGCAGCCAAGCAGGGGGCGGCTACACCTTC,CASSQAGGGYTF
TRBJ2-7,.,16,.,TRBV12-2,TGTGCAAGTCGCTTAGAAGACCCCCTTACAATCTACGAGCAGTACTTC,CASRLEDPLTIYEQYF
TRBJ1-4,.,14,.,TRBV7-2,TGTGCCAGCAGCTTAACACAGGATAATGAAAAACTGTTTTTT,CASSLTQDNEKLFF
TRBJ2-5,.,15,.,TRBV4-1,TGCGCCAGCAGCAAAGAAATAACTTTTCAAGAGACCCAGTACTTC,CASSKEITFQETQYF
TRBJ1-2,once,14,.,TRBV10-3,TGTGCCATCAGTGATAGCAGGGACGGCTATGGCTACACCTTC,CAISDSRDGYGYTF
TRBJ2-3,.,13,.,TRBV6-2/TRBV6-3,TGTGCCAGCAGCTATGCAGGGGAGGATACGCAGTATTTT,CASSYAGEDTQYF
TRBJ2-2,.,15,.,TRBV11-2,TGTGCCAGCAGCTTAGCCGCATTTACCACCGGGGAGCTGTTTTTT,CASSLAAFTTGELFF
TRBJ1-1,.,12,.,TRBV19,TGTGCCAGTAGTATTATGGCCGATCGGGCTTTCTTT,CASSIMADRAFF
TRBJ2-1,once,17,.,TRBV9,TGTGCCAGCAGCGTGATGGGGACGCCTCTTAGGGTCAATGAGCAGTTCTTC,CASSVMGTPLRVNEQFF
TRBJ1-4,.,13,.,TRBV30,TGTGCCTGGAATCGGTTTTTAGGTGAAAAACTGTTTTTT,CAWNRFLGEKLFF
TRBJ2-1,.,15,TRBD1,TRBV6-5,TGTGCCAGCAGCTCCGACAGGGGGCATTACAATGAGCAGTTCTTC,CASSSDRGHYNEQFF
TRBJ1-2,.,14,.,TRBV4-2,TGTGCCAGCAGCCGTAACGTCGGGGACTATGGCTACACCTTC,CASSRNVGDYGYTF
TRBJ1-1,.,13,.,TRBV7-3,TGTGCCAGCAGTGCAACCAAGAACACTGAAGCTTTCTTT,CASSATKNTEAFF
TRBJ2-7,few,18,.,TRBV23-1,TGCGCCAGCAGTCCCCCCGCCCGCCCGAGACTCCCACCGTACGAGCAGTACTTC,CASSPPARPRLPPYEQYF
TRBJ2-7,.,12,.,TRBV11-2,TGTGCCAGCAGCTTACAGCGAGGCGAGCAGTACTTC,CASSLQRGEQYF
TRBJ2-7,.,14,TRBD2,TRBV6-5,TGTGCCAGCAGTTACCCGGGGACTAGCAACGAGCAGTACTTC,CASSYPGTSNEQYF
TRBJ2-3,.,13,TRBD2,TRBV29-1,TGCAGCGTTGAGGCAGGGCGGGGGGATACGCAGTATTTT,CSVEAGRGDTQYF
TRBJ2-7,.,13,.,TRBV6-5,TGTGCCAGCAGTTACCTCCAGGGGCGCGAGCAGTACTTC,CASSYLQGREQYF
TRBJ1-1,.,13,.,TRBV14,TGTGCCAGCAGTCTAGGACGGAACACTGAAGCTTTCTTT,CASSLGRNTEAFF
TRBJ1-2,.,12,.,TRBV28,TGTGCCAGCAGATCGGGAAACTATGGCTACACCTTC,CASRSGNYGYTF
TRBJ1-2,.,14,.,TRBV28,TGTGCCAGCAGTTTAGGAGGGAAGAACTATGGCTACACCTTC,CASSLGGKNYGYTF
TRBJ1-1,.,16,.,TRBV6-5,TGTGCCAGCAGTTACGCACTCAGGGCCCCGAACACTGAAGCTTTCTTT,CASSYALRAPNTEAFF
TRBJ1-1,few,14,TRBD1,TRBV28,TGTGCCAGCAGAGGGACAGACATGAACACTGAAGCTTTCTTT,CASRGTDMNTEAFF
TRBJ2-3,.,16,.,TRBV27,TGTGCCAGCAGTTTATCTGGGCCCCTTTTCACAGATACGCAGTATTTT,CASSLSGPLFTDTQYF
TRBJ1-1,.,15,.,TRBV7-2,TGTGCCAGCAGCCCTAGTGACCTCAGCGGCACTGAAGCTTTCTTT,CASSPSDLSGTEAFF
TRBJ2-3,.,10,.,TRBV6-4,TGTGCCAGCAGTGACGGTCAGAGGTATTTT,CASSDGQRYF
TRBJ2-3,once,18,TRBD1,TRBV2,TGTGCCAGCAGTGAAGGGAGGACCGGGACAGGGGCCAGGGATACGCAGTATTTT,CASSEGRTGTGARDTQYF
TRBJ1-2,few,13,.,TRBV2,TGTGCCAGCAGTGGGGACAATCACTATGGCTACACCTTC,CASSGDNHYGYTF
TRBJ1-1,.,9,.,TRBV29-1,TGCAGCGGTGGCACTGAAGCTTTCTTT,CSGGTEAFF
TRBJ1-1,.,12,TRBD1,TRBV27,TGTGCCAGCAGAGATAACAGGGGAGAAGCTTTCTTT,CASRDNRGEAFF